Listed below are T cell receptor beta chains from one sample, sequenced in a study of cytomegalovirus exposure and HLA in healthy donors. Here immunoSEQ multiplex PCR was the method, and the copy in TCRdb shows in-frame clones only, minus some. The data show 150,000 to 200,000 clones, 84% seen once. The sequenced sample was PBMCs. Receptors were obtained from a man aged 18 to 30 in good health and CMV-seronegative. Each CDR3 is given with its conserved first and last residue. D genes are given only for firm matches. Part of the rows lack a size; the others show once, few, many or a class for expanded clones.

>TRBV9|once|TRBJ2-7|NA
TGTGCCAGCAGCGTAGATGGCGGCGCCGAGCAGTACTTC
CASSVDGGAEQYF
>TRBV18|NA|TRBJ2-1|NA
TGTGCCAGCTCAAGAACAGGGCCCTCCTACAATGAGCAGTTCTTC
CASSRTGPSYNEQFF
>TRBV5-4|NA|TRBJ2-7|TRBD2
TGTGCCAGCAGCTTTTATGTAGCGGGAGCCGACGAGCAGTACTTC
CASSFYVAGADEQYF
>TRBV2|NA|TRBJ2-7|TRBD1
TGTGCCAGCGGTGGGACAGGGCTCGAGCAGTACTTC
CASGGTGLEQYF
>TRBV11-3|NA|TRBJ2-7|NA
TGTGCCAGCAGCCTATCCAGGGAATCCTACGAGCAGTACTTC
CASSLSRESYEQYF
>TRBV10-3|NA|TRBJ2-6|TRBD1
TGTGCCATCAGTACCGGGACAGGGGGCTCTGGGGCCAACGTCCTGACTTTC
CAISTGTGGSGANVLTF
>TRBV6-6|NA|TRBJ2-7|NA
TGTGCCAGCAGTTACTCGATGCTTAGCGAGCAGTACTTC
CASSYSMLSEQYF
>TRBV19|few|TRBJ2-1|NA
TGTGCCAGTAGTAGTACCGGTACTAGGTACTGGGAGCAGTTCTTC
CASSSTGTRYWEQFF
>TRBV4-1|NA|TRBJ2-3|TRBD2
TGCGCCAGCAGCCAAGATCCCCAGCGGGGGGTCACAGATACGCAGTATTTT
CASSQDPQRGVTDTQYF
>TRBV28|NA|TRBJ1-5|TRBD1
TGTGCCGGGACAGGCGCCGGAGGGCCCCAGCATTTT
CAGTGAGGPQHF
>TRBV19|NA|TRBJ1-1|NA
TGTGCCAGTAGTACTGGCTGGGGGGTGGAAGCTTTCTTT
CASSTGWGVEAFF
>TRBV19|NA|TRBJ1-5|NA
TGTGCCAGTAGTACCGGGAGACATCAGCCCCAGCATTTT
CASSTGRHQPQHF